Included here is one T cell receptor (beta chain) sequence, with context. Only in-frame clones appear in the TCRdb table, and some are missing; sequencing was by immunoSEQ multiplex PCR. This sample has just under 65,000 clones, with about 83% found just once. This record belongs to a study of OX40 agonist ivuxolimab in advanced cancers. Trimming pared 3 bases from V and 3 bases from J, leaving 8 bases between. The CDR3 loop spans 12 amino acids. Germline values: CDR1 SQVTM, CDR2 ANQGSEA. This rearrangement joins TRBV29-1 to TRBJ2-5; D is unresolved. Sequences were derived from CD4+ or CD8+ T cells sorted from blood, sampled in a trial of the OX40 agonist ivuxolimab. The sequence was obtained from an adult with an advanced solid tumor such as melanoma, head and neck, liver or kidney cancer. CDR3 amino acids: CSVDRTKETQYF. CDR3 DNA: TGCAGCGTTGATCGCACTAAAGAGACCCAGTACTTC.